The next 21 T cell receptor beta chains were all read from a single sample in a study of identical twins (dated by TCRdb to between 2015 and 2016). Library preparation employed 5' RACE. TCRdb lists the instrument as Illumina HiSeq 2000. Through fastp at Q25 and MiXCR, TCRdb rebuilt clones from the public reads, retaining in-frame beta chains. Duplicate CDR3 protein sequences are folded into a single record with the most common DNA and genes. For this sample there are roughly 500,000 distinct CDR3 sequences; less than 25% appear just once. Approximately 0.95% of the sample is held by the ten biggest clonotypes. Another study also made use of these data, one on T cells expressing NK-cell markers.

Sequenced sample: CD4+ T cells sorted from blood. These receptors came from a woman aged 18-29 years in good health.

V is TRBV5-1 and J is TRBJ2-2, with D perhaps TRBD2 (5 bases). Germline loops: CDR1 SGHRS, CDR2 YFSETQ. The CDR3 extends over 17 amino acids. With 2 bases removed from V and 0 bases from J, the gap between germline ends came to 14 bases. CDR3 region: CASSFGGPHTNTGELFF. For the CDR3, the DNA is TGCGCCAGCAGCTTTGGAGGACCGCATACGAACACCGGGGAGCTGTTTTTT.

The CDR3 nucleotides read TGTGCCAGCAGCCAAGGGTCGGCGAGAGAGCAGTACTTC. It codes for CASSQGSAREQYF. The V and J genes are TRBV3-1 and TRBJ2-7; no clear D. CDR1 and CDR2 (germline): LGHDT, YNNKEL (reference sequence). Between the trimmed V and J ends, which lost 1 base and 7 bases, there was a span of 11 bases. The CDR3 contains 13 residues.

J is TRBJ1-1 and V is TRBV15, with TRBD1 as a possible D gene (6 bases). This CDR3 region has 13 residues. Trimming removed 3 bases from V and 5 bases from J, with 10 bases in between. The germline gives CDR1 LNHNV, CDR2 YYDKDF (reference sequence). CDR3 sequence: CATSRQGRTEAFF. In nucleotides, the CDR3 is TGTGCCACCAGCAGGCAGGGGAGGACTGAAGCTTTCTTT.

In its sample, this clonotype was seen a few times. The gene calls are TRBV4-3 and TRBJ1-1; D not resolved. CDR1 is LGHNA and CDR2 is YSLEER in the germline V gene. There are 16 residues in the CDR3. V lost 0 bases, J lost 0 bases, and 11 bases lay in between. The chain's CDR3 is CASSQDFHGMNTEAFF. In DNA form, the CDR3 reads TGCGCCAGCAGCCAAGATTTTCACGGAATGAACACTGAAGCTTTCTTT.

J is TRBJ2-7 and V is TRBV27; D remains ambiguous. The CDR3 is made up of 12 amino acids. Germline-derived CDR1 and CDR2 are MNHEY and SMNVEV (reference sequence). V lost 6 bases and J lost 4, with 10 bases in between. As DNA, the CDR3 is TGTGCCAGCAGATCAATTGGGTACGAGCAGTACTTC. It encodes CASRSIGYEQYF.

This clonotype was seen ten or more times. The chain joins TRBV5-1 to TRBJ1-1; D gene unclear. Germline lookup yields CDR1 SGHRS and CDR2 YFSETQ. This CDR3 region has 14 residues. Trimming removed 5 bases from V and 5 bases from J, with 16 bases in between. Here the CDR3 DNA reads TGCGCCAGCAGTCTACCGGGCCCCGGGACTGAAGCTTTCTTT. Protein sequence: CASSLPGPGTEAFF.

Many counts were recorded for this clonotype. The chain joins TRBV5-5 to TRBJ1-5; D not certain. V lost 2 bases and J lost 2, with 8 bases in between. Germline assignment: CDR1 SGHKS and CDR2 YYEKEE (reference sequence). The CDR3 totals 14 residues. CDR3 sequence: CASSFFGGNQPQHF. In DNA form, the CDR3 reads TGTGCCAGCAGCTTTTTCGGGGGCAATCAGCCCCAGCATTTT.

This rearrangement joins TRBV5-1 to TRBJ2-3; 12 nucleotides agree with TRBD2. Germline lookup yields CDR1 SGHRS and CDR2 YFSETQ. Losses at the gene ends were 1 base for V and 4 bases for J; bases not matched to a gene: 4. The CDR3 loop spans 16 amino acids. CDR3 bases: TGCGCCAGCAGCTTGCCGGCTAGCGGGGGGGCAGATACGCAGTATTTT. Translation gives CASSLPASGGADTQYF.

Concerning this clonotype itself: No conserved phenylalanine or tryptophan ends this CDR3, so it is likely a read error. The chain carries TRBV12-3 or TRBV12-4 and TRBJ2-7; TRBD2 might be the D (6 bases). The V end was cut by 1 base, the J end by 3 bases, with 13 bases between. This CDR3 comprises 15 residues. In DNA form, the CDR3 reads TGTGCCAGCAGTTTAGAATGGGACTCCCGCTACGAGCAGTACATC. Residues: CASSLEWDSRYEQYI.

This clonotype was found a few times. V gene TRBV7-9 combines with J gene TRBJ1-1; D is ambiguous. Trimming removed 7 bases at V and 4 bases at J, with 22 bases between. Germline CDR1 reads SEHNR; CDR2 reads FQNEAQ (reference sequence). This CDR3 has 16 residues. The DNA for the CDR3 is TGTGCCAGCACCCTCAGCCTGGGGAGAGGAAGCACTGAAGCTTTCTTT. Protein product: CASTLSLGRGSTEAFF. The entire variable domain, with the rest obtained from reference TRBV7-9 and TRBJ1-1, is as follows: DTGVSQNPRHKITKRGQNVTFRCDPISEHNRLYWYRQTLGQGPEFLTYFQNEAQLEKSRLLSDRFSAERPKGSFSTLEIQRTEQGDSAMYLCASTLSLGRGSTEAFFGQGTRLTVV.

V usage is TRBV6-2 or TRBV6-3 and J usage is TRBJ2-2; maybe TRBD2 (6 bases). CDR1 and CDR2 (germline): MNHEY, SVGEGT. CDR3 length: 16 amino acids. The germline V and J ends were trimmed by 1 base and 2 bases, with 11 bases remaining between them. The CDR3 DNA is TGTGCCAGCAGTTACTTCCGGGAGCGAAACACCGGGGAGCTGTTTTTT. Its protein is CASSYFRERNTGELFF.

This clonotype was detected a few times. The gene calls are TRBV10-3 and TRBJ2-1, with 9 bases that match TRBD1. V lost 10 bases, J lost 7 bases, and 11 bases stayed unmatched. CDR3 length: 14 residues. Per the germline V gene, CDR1 is ENHRY and CDR2 is SYGVKD. CDR3 sequence: CASIVGQGKNEQFF. CDR3 nucleotides: TGTGCCAGTATCGTGGGACAGGGCAAGAATGAGCAGTTCTTC.

This chain joins TRBV18 and TRBJ2-1, with D possibly being TRBD2 (5 bases). Germline CDR1 and CDR2: KGHSH and LQKENI. This CDR3 spans 13 amino acids. Deletions cut 6 bases from V and 10 bases from J, with 16 bases between. The CDR3: CASSPISEGEQFF. CDR3 DNA: TGTGCCAGCTCCCCCATATCTGAGGGCGAGCAGTTCTTC.

This clonotype has just a few counts. The chain is built from TRBV7-9 and TRBJ2-3, with no clear D. The V end was cut by 1 base, the J end by 1 base, with 6 bases between. This CDR3 contains 14 residues. Germline V gene sequence: CDR1 SEHNR, CDR2 FQNEAQ (reference sequence). In DNA, the CDR3 is TGTGCCAGCAGCTTAGTTTATGGCACAGATACGCAGTATTTT. Its protein product is CASSLVYGTDTQYF.

This clonotype occurred a few times. CDR3 sequence (DNA): TGCGCCAGCAGCTTGGGCCAGGGGGCAATCGTTTCACCCCTCCACTTT. This encodes CASSLGQGAIVSPLHF. The genes are TRBV5-1 and TRBJ1-6; 8 positions agree with TRBD1. V trimming: 0 bases; J trimming: 9 bases; junction bases outside the gene matches: 8. The CDR3 sequence is 16 residues long. Per the germline V gene, CDR1 is SGHRS and CDR2 is YFSETQ.

In this sample, this clonotype turned up many times. The rearrangement links TRBV20-1 to TRBJ2-5, with 9 positions matching TRBD2. Germline CDR1 and CDR2: DFQATT and SNEGSKA (reference sequence). V gave up 3 bases and J gave up 1 base; unmatched junction bases: 3. The CDR3 runs to 14 residues. The DNA of the CDR3 is TGCAGTGCTAGGTTAGCGGGGGTCCAAGAGACCCAGTACTTC. It encodes CSARLAGVQETQYF.

The table lists this clonotype with a few counts. CDR3 nucleotides: TGTGCCAGCAGTGATAATAGGTCCGGGACCCACGAGCAGTACTTC. Amino acids: CASSDNRSGTHEQYF. V and J are TRBV6-1 and TRBJ2-7; D may correspond to TRBD1 or TRBD2 (5 bases each). With 3 bases removed from V and 5 bases from J, the gap between germline ends came to 17 bases. The CDR3 runs to 15 residues. Germline assignment: CDR1 MNHNS and CDR2 SASEGT.

The V and J genes are TRBV6-5 and TRBJ1-5; D call uncertain. Germline V gene data show CDR1 as MNHEY and CDR2 as SVGAGI. V was shortened by 0 bases and J by 9 bases, with 9 bases between the two germline ends. The CDR3 is made up of 13 amino acids. CDR3 sequence reads: CASSYSPIRPQHF. In DNA, the CDR3 is TGTGCCAGCAGTTACTCCCCAATCCGGCCCCAGCATTTT.

This clonotype was picked up a small number of times. The chain links TRBV7-9 to TRBJ1-5, with a weak D call TRBD1 (5 bases). This CDR3 spans 12 amino acids. V lost 5 bases and J lost 6, with 8 bases in between. Germline lookup yields CDR1 SEHNR and CDR2 FQNEAQ (reference sequence). As DNA, the CDR3 is TGTGCCAGCAGCCCAGGGACTCAGCCCCAGCATTTT. Translating gives CASSPGTQPQHF.

The chain employs TRBV27 and TRBJ2-2, with TRBD1 matching 9 bases. This CDR3 comprises 15 residues. Germline CDR1 is MNHEY and CDR2 is SMNVEV (reference sequence). J lost 5 bases, V lost 8 bases, and 9 bases had no gene match. DNA for the CDR3: TGTGCCAGCGTCTCCGGACAGGGGAATACCGGGGAGCTGTTTTTT. This encodes CASVSGQGNTGELFF.

In its sample, this clonotype was seen a few times. V gene TRBV5-1 combines with J gene TRBJ2-7, with TRBD1 matching 7 bases. Germline V gene lookup returns CDR1 SGHRS and CDR2 YFSETQ. V gave up 2 bases and J gave up 4 bases; unmatched junction bases: 9. This CDR3 has 15 amino acids. CDR3 bases: TGCGCCAGCAGCTTAGACCCGTGGGACAGTTACGAGCAGTACTTC. It encodes CASSLDPWDSYEQYF.